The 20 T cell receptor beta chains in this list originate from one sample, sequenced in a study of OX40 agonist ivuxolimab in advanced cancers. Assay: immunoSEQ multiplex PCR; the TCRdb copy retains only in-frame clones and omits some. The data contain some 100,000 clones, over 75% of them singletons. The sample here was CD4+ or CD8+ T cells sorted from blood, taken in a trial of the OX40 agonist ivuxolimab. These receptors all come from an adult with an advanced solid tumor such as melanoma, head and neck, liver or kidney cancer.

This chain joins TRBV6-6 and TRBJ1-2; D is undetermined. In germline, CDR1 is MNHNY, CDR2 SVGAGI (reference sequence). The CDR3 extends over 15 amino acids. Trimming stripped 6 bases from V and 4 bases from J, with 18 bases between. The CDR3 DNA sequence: TGTGCCAGCAGCCAGGTGGCGGTCGGTTTCTATGGCTACACCTTC. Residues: CASSQVAVGFYGYTF.

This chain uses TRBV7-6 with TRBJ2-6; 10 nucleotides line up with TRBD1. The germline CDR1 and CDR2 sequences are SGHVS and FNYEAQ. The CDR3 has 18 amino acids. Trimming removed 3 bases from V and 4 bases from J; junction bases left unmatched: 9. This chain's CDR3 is CASSLTGTGVAGANVLTF. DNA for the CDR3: TGTGCCAGCAGCTTGACCGGGACAGGGGTTGCCGGGGCCAACGTCCTGACTTTC.

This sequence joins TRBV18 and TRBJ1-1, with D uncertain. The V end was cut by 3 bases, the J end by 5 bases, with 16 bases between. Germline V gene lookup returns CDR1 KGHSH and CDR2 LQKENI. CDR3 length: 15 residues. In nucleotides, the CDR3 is TGTGCCAGCTCACCTGCCTATGAGGCGCGGACTGAAGCTTTCTTT. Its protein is CASSPAYEARTEAFF.

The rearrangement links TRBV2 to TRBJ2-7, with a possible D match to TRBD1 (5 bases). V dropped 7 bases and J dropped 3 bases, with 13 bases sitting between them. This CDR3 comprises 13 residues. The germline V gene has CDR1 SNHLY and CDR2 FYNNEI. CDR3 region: CASKKDRDYEQYF. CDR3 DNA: TGTGCCAGCAAGAAAGACAGAGACTACGAGCAGTACTTC.

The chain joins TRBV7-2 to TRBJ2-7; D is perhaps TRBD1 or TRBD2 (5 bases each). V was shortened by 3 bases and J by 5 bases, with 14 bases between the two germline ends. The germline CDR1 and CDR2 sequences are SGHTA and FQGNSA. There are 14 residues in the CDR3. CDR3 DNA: TGTGCCAGCAGCTTGAACGGGGCCGGCGACGAGCAGTACTTC. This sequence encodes CASSLNGAGDEQYF.

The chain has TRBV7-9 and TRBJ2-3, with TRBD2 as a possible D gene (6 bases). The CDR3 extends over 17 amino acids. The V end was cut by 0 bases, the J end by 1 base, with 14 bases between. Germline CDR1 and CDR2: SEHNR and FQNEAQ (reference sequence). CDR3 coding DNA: TGTGCCAGCAGCTTAGCGCTTGTCGTAGCGGGCACAGATACGCAGTATTTT. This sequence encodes CASSLALVVAGTDTQYF.

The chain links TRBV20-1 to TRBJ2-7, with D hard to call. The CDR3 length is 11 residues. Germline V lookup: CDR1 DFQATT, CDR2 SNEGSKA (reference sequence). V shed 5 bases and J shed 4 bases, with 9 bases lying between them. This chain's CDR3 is CSAGIVYEQYF. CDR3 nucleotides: TGCAGTGCTGGGATTGTTTACGAGCAGTACTTC.

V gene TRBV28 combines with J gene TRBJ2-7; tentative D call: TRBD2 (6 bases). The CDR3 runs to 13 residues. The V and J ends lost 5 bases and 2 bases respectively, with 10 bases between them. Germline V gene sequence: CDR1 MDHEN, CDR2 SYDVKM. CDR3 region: CASSPGTPYEQYF. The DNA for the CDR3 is TGTGCCAGCAGTCCCGGGACTCCCTACGAGCAGTACTTC.

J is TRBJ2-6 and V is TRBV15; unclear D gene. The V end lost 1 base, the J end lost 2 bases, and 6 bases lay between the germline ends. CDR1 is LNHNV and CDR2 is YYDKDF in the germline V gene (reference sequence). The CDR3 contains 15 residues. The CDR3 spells CATSRGVTGANVLTF. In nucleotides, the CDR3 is TGTGCCACCAGCAGAGGGGTAACTGGGGCCAACGTCCTGACTTTC.

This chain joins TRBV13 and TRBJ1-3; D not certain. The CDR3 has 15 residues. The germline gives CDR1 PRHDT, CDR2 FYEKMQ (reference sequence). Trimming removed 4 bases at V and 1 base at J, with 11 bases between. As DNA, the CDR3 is TGTGCCAGCAGCTCGGGCCCCCGGTCTGGAAACACCATATATTTT. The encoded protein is CASSSGPRSGNTIYF.

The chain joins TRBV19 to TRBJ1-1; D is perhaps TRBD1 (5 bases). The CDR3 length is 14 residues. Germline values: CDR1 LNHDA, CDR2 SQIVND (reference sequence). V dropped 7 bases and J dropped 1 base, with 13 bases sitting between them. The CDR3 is CASIKGRANTEAFF. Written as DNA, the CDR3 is TGTGCCAGTATCAAGGGCAGGGCGAACACTGAAGCTTTCTTT.

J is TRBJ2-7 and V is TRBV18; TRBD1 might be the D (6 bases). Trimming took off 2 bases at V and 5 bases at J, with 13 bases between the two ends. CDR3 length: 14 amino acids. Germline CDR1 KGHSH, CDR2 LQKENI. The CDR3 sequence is CASSPLSGANEQYF. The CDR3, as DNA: TGTGCCAGCTCACCATTATCAGGGGCTAACGAGCAGTACTTC.

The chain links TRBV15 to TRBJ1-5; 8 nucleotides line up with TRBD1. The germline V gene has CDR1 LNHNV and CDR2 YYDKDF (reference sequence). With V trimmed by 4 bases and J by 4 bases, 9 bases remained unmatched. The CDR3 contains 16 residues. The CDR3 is CATSIRDRRWNQPQHF. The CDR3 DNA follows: TGTGCCACCAGCATCCGGGACAGGCGGTGGAATCAGCCCCAGCATTTT.

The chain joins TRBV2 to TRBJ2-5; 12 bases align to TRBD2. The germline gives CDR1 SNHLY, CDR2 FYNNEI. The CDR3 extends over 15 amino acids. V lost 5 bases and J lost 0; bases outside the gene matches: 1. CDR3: CASSWTSGNQETQYF. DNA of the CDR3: TGTGCCAGCAGTTGGACTAGCGGGAACCAAGAGACCCAGTACTTC.

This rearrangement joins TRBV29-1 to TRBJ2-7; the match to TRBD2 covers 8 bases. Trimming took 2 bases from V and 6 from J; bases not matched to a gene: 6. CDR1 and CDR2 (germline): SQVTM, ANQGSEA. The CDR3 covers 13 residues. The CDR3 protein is CSVEQAGGGEQYF. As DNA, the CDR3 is TGCAGCGTTGAACAGGCCGGGGGGGGCGAGCAGTACTTC.

CDR3 region: CASTPRPGDYEQYF. Written as DNA, the CDR3 is TGCGCCAGCACCCCCCGACCAGGGGATTACGAGCAGTACTTC. V and J are TRBV10-2 and TRBJ2-7; D possibly corresponds to TRBD1 (6 bases). The CDR3 covers 14 residues. Per germline, CDR1 WSHSY and CDR2 SAAADI. V was trimmed by 7 bases and J by 4 bases, leaving 17 bases between them.

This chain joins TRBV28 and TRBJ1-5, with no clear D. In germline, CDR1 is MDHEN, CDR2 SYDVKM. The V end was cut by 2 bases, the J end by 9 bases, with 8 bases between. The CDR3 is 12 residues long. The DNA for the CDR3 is TGTGCCAGCAGTTTAGAAGGACGGCCCCAGCATTTT. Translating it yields CASSLEGRPQHF.

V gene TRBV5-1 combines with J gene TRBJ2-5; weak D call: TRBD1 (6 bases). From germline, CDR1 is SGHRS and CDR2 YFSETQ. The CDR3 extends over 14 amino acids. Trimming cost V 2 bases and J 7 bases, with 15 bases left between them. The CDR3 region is CASSFGQPQGTQYF. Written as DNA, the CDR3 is TGCGCCAGCAGCTTTGGACAGCCCCAGGGGACCCAGTACTTC.

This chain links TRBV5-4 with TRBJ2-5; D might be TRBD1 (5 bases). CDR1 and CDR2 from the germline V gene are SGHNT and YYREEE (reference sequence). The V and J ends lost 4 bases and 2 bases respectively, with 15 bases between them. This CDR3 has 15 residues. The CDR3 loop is CASSAQEGAQETQYF. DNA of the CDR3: TGTGCCAGCAGCGCTCAAGAAGGGGCTCAAGAGACCCAGTACTTC.

The CDR3: CASSKGQGGKTQYF. For the CDR3, the DNA is TGTGCCAGCAGCAAGGGACAGGGTGGGAAGACCCAGTACTTC. The gene calls are TRBV11-3 and TRBJ2-5; 9 bases align to TRBD1. The V segment lost 5 bases and the J segment 6 bases; nucleotides outside the gene matches: 7. This CDR3 spans 14 amino acids. Germline V lookup: CDR1 SGHNT, CDR2 YENEEA.